The 32 T cell receptor beta chains in this list originate from one sample, sequenced in a study of brain T cells in children with intractable seizures. The method was immunoSEQ multiplex PCR; TCRdb's version includes in-frame clones alone and lacks a portion of them. Among approximately 110,000 clones, approximately 94% were seen once, and the ten largest hold 3.5% to 4%. Material: peripheral blood, obtained at surgery. The receptors derive from a boy in the first two years of life with hemimegalencephaly and intractable seizures.

The V gene is TRBV19, the J gene TRBJ2-3; D unclear. Between the trimmed V and J ends, which lost 5 bases and 10 bases, there was a span of 13 bases. The CDR3 extends over 12 amino acids. CDR1 and CDR2 (germline): LNHDA, SQIVND (reference sequence). The CDR3 spells CASSPPRSPQYF. The CDR3 DNA reads TGTGCCAGTAGTCCCCCTAGAAGTCCGCAGTATTTT.

The chain's CDR3 is CSVPGAPDTEAFF. CDR3 nucleotides: TGCAGCGTCCCAGGGGCGCCGGACACTGAAGCTTTCTTT. The rearrangement links TRBV29-1 to TRBJ1-1; possibly TRBD1 for D (6 bases). The V end was cut by 6 bases, the J end by 3 bases, with 14 bases between. The CDR3 is made up of 13 amino acids. Germline CDR1 is SQVTM and CDR2 is ANQGSEA.

This rearrangement joins TRBV11-2 to TRBJ2-7; D is perhaps TRBD2 (6 bases). The V gene lost 6 bases and the J gene lost 2 bases, with 14 bases spanning the gap. Germline V CDR1 and CDR2: SGHAT, FQNNGV. This CDR3 is 14 amino acids long. CDR3 loop: CASSTGGGAYEQYF. In nucleotides, the CDR3 is TGTGCCAGCAGTACTGGCGGAGGGGCCTACGAGCAGTACTTC.

The rearrangement joins TRBV9 to TRBJ2-3; unclear D gene. Trimming shortened V by 0 bases and J by 5 bases, and 7 bases separated the two germline ends. Germline-derived CDR1 and CDR2 are SGDLS and YYNGEE. The CDR3 is 13 amino acids. The CDR3 loop is CASSVGTRDTQYF. Written as DNA, the CDR3 is TGTGCCAGCAGCGTAGGGACCAGAGATACGCAGTATTTT.

The chain is built from TRBV10-3 and TRBJ1-3, with TRBD1 as a possible D gene (6 bases). Germline V gene lookup returns CDR1 ENHRY and CDR2 SYGVKD. The germline V and J ends were trimmed by 6 bases and 4 bases, with 10 bases remaining between them. The CDR3 is made up of 13 amino acids. The CDR3 region has the DNA TGTGCCATCAGAGGGGGATTAGGAAACACCATATATTTT. It yields the protein CAIRGGLGNTIYF.

CDR3 sequence (DNA): TGTGCCATCAGTGAGTCCCCTGTACAGCGGGAGGGCCGAAGGGTTTCAGCAGATACGCAGTATTTT. As protein: CAISESPVQREGRRVSADTQYF. The chain uses TRBV10-3 and TRBJ2-3, with 10 bases lining up with TRBD2. This CDR3 contains 22 residues. J was trimmed by 4 bases and V by 0 bases; bases with no gene match: 22. Germline CDR1 reads ENHRY; CDR2 reads SYGVKD.

The chain recombines TRBV3-1 (or the pseudogene TRBV3-2) with TRBJ1-4; D perhaps matches TRBD1 (6 bases). Deletions cut 3 bases from V and 8 bases from J, with 13 bases between. Germline CDR1 and CDR2: LGHDT and YNNKEL (reference sequence). This CDR3 comprises 14 residues. The CDR3 reads CASSHQGPGEKLFF. In DNA form, the CDR3 reads TGTGCCAGCAGCCATCAGGGGCCGGGGGAAAAACTGTTTTTT.

This clone was recorded once. The V gene is TRBV7-9, the J gene TRBJ1-3; D is ambiguous. Germline CDR1 and CDR2: SEHNR and FQNEAQ (reference sequence). V was clipped by 5 bases and J by 0 bases, with 14 bases between them. The CDR3 extends over 16 amino acids. The CDR3 loop reads CASSRGRISSGNTIYF. DNA of the CDR3: TGTGCCAGCAGCCGCGGACGGATTTCCTCTGGAAACACCATATATTTT.

The chain carries TRBV6-5 and TRBJ2-1; 12 bases agree with TRBD2. The V gene end was trimmed by 7 bases and the J gene end by 7 bases; junction bases not matched to a gene: 8. Germline-derived CDR1 and CDR2 are MNHEY and SVGAGI. This CDR3 comprises 15 residues. The CDR3 here is CASTRLAGVGNEQFF. In DNA form, the CDR3 reads TGTGCCAGCACAAGACTAGCGGGAGTGGGGAATGAGCAGTTCTTC.

The J gene is TRBJ2-1, the V gene TRBV29-1, with TRBD2 as a possible D gene (5 bases). V was trimmed by 7 bases and J by 0 bases, leaving 16 bases between them. CDR1 and CDR2 (germline): SQVTM, ANQGSEA. The CDR3 is made up of 15 amino acids. CDR3 sequence (DNA): TGCAGCGCACGAGGCGGACTGAGCTCCTACAATGAGCAGTTCTTC. Translating it yields CSARGGLSSYNEQFF.

The genes are TRBV25-1 and TRBJ2-1; TRBD2 aligns across 7 bases. This CDR3 is 13 amino acids long. From germline, CDR1 is MGHDK and CDR2 SYGVNS. V trimming: 5 bases; J trimming: 10 bases; junction bases outside the gene matches: 8. This chain's CDR3 is CASSLGEGREQFF. CDR3 in DNA: TGTGCCAGCAGTTTGGGGGAGGGCCGCGAGCAGTTCTTC.

The chain couples TRBV4-1 to TRBJ1-5; tentatively, D is TRBD1 (6 bases). Germline V gene lookup returns CDR1 MGHRA and CDR2 YSYEKL. Trimming took 2 bases from V and 4 from J, leaving 27 bases between them. This CDR3 has 20 amino acids. The chain's CDR3 is CASSQPHTPGHRLGNQPQHF. CDR3 in DNA: TGCGCCAGCAGCCAACCCCATACACCGGGACACAGGCTTGGTAATCAGCCCCAGCATTTT.

The J gene is TRBJ1-1, the V gene TRBV24-1; D is perhaps TRBD1 (6 bases). With 10 bases removed from V and 0 bases from J, the gap between germline ends came to 14 bases. The CDR3 has 14 amino acids. CDR1 KGHDR and CDR2 SFDVKD come from the germline V gene. CDR3 amino acids: CATRQGKVNTEAFF. DNA for the CDR3: TGTGCCACTCGTCAGGGGAAGGTGAACACTGAAGCTTTCTTT.

The gene calls are TRBV19 and TRBJ2-3; 10 nucleotides align to TRBD1. The trim removed 3 bases at V and 4 bases at J, leaving 4 bases unmatched. This CDR3 has 15 amino acids. CDR1 is LNHDA, CDR2 SQIVND, per germline (reference sequence). The CDR3 DNA is TGTGCCAGTAGTATCGGGGACAGGGGCCCAGATACGCAGTATTTT. Residues: CASSIGDRGPDTQYF.

The chain joins TRBV30 to TRBJ1-2; TRBD1 might be the D (5 bases). Germline values: CDR1 GTSNPN, CDR2 SVGIG (reference sequence). The V end was cut by 0 bases, the J end by 7 bases, with 15 bases between. This CDR3 has 14 residues. The CDR3 bases are TGTGCCTGGAGTGTACTGGGGGAGAACGGTGGCTACACCTTC. Translating it yields CAWSVLGENGGYTF.

The rearrangement links TRBV6-5 to TRBJ2-7; 10 bases align to TRBD1. This CDR3 spans 16 amino acids. The J segment lost 2 bases and the V segment lost 3 bases, leaving 7 bases of the junction unmatched. Germline CDR1 MNHEY, CDR2 SVGAGI. DNA of the CDR3: TGTGCCAGCAGTTATGGGTCCGGGACAGGGGCCTACGAGCAGTACTTC. This sequence encodes CASSYGSGTGAYEQYF.

This chain joins TRBV5-4 and TRBJ2-1; 7 bases are shared with TRBD2. Per the germline V gene, CDR1 is SGHNT and CDR2 is YYREEE (reference sequence). The CDR3 covers 15 residues. With 1 base clipped from V and 7 bases from J, the junction kept 8 bases outside the gene matches. CDR3 DNA sequence: TGTGCCAGCAGCTTGCCCCAGCGGGGTGGGAATGAGCAGTTCTTC. This translates into CASSLPQRGGNEQFF. The full variable domain, completed using reference TRBV5-4 and TRBJ2-1, is ETGVTQSPTHLIKTRGQQVTLRCSSQSGHNTVSWYQQALGQGPQFIFQYYREEENGRGNFPPRFSGLQFPNYSSELNVNALELDDSALYLCASSLPQRGGNEQFFGPGTRLTVL.

The rearrangement links TRBV10-1 to TRBJ1-2; the D is unclear. The CDR3 consists of 13 residues. Germline lookup yields CDR1 WNHNN and CDR2 SYGVQD (reference sequence). The V and J ends lost 5 bases and 2 bases respectively, with 9 bases between them. The CDR3 DNA reads as TGCGCCAGCAGTTTCCGTCCAAACTATGGCTACACCTTC. It yields the protein CASSFRPNYGYTF.

The V gene is TRBV13, the J gene TRBJ1-6; D not certain. The V end lost 0 bases, the J end lost 0 bases, and 12 bases lay between the germline ends. The CDR3 loop spans 18 amino acids. CDR1 and CDR2 from the germline V gene are PRHDT and FYEKMQ (reference sequence). The CDR3: CASSLGGGPGSYNSPLHF. DNA of the CDR3: TGTGCCAGCAGCTTAGGAGGAGGGCCGGGCTCCTATAATTCACCCCTCCACTTT.

This chain uses TRBV11-1 with TRBJ2-3, with 12 bases aligning to TRBD2. This CDR3 is built from 16 residues. Germline V gene lookup returns CDR1 SGHAT and CDR2 FQDESV (reference sequence). V shed 3 bases, J shed 1 base, and the junction held 2 bases outside the gene matches. The CDR3 loop reads CASSLTSGSGTDTQYF. In DNA form, the CDR3 reads TGTGCCAGCAGCTTGACTAGCGGGAGTGGCACAGATACGCAGTATTTT.

V gene TRBV10-3 combines with J gene TRBJ1-5; TRBD1 matches at 7 bases. CDR3 length equals 16 residues. Germline CDR1 is ENHRY and CDR2 is SYGVKD. Trimming cost V 1 base and J 0 bases; bases outside gene matches: 3. CDR3 sequence (DNA): TGTGCCATCAGTGAGTTGGGACAGTATAGCAATCAGCCCCAGCATTTT. It encodes CAISELGQYSNQPQHF.

The gene calls are TRBV4-1 and TRBJ1-2, with D uncertain. V shed 1 base and J shed 6 bases, with 30 bases lying between them. There are 20 residues in the CDR3. CDR1 is MGHRA, CDR2 YSYEKL, per germline. CDR3 residues: CASSQVGPGFSDGGLDGYTF. DNA for the CDR3: TGCGCCAGCAGCCAAGTAGGGCCTGGTTTCTCGGACGGCGGACTGGATGGCTACACCTTC.

The CDR3 sequence is CATSGEGQYGYTF. The CDR3 DNA reads TGTGCCACCAGTGGCGAAGGACAGTATGGCTACACCTTC. The chain combines TRBV24-1 with TRBJ1-2; perhaps TRBD1 as D (6 bases). CDR3 length: 13 residues. Trimming cost V 5 bases and J 5 bases, with 11 bases left between them. The germline CDR1 and CDR2 sequences are KGHDR and SFDVKD.

This chain connects TRBV5-6 to TRBJ1-2; D might be TRBD1 (5 bases). The V end was cut by 6 bases, the J end by 8 bases, with 11 bases between. Germline V gene sequence: CDR1 SGHDT, CDR2 YYEEEE. The CDR3 contains 11 residues. The CDR3 region has the DNA TGTGCCAGCACCTTCAGGGAGGGCTACACCTTC. This translates into CASTFREGYTF. Looking up the rest from reference TRBV5-6 and TRBJ1-2 gives the full variable domain: DAGVTQSPTHLIKTRGQQVTLRCSPKSGHDTVSWYQQALGQGPQFIFQYYEEEERQRGNFPDRFSGHQFPNYSSELNVNALLLGDSALYLCASTFREGYTFGSGTRLTVV.

The chain employs TRBV28 and TRBJ2-5; D not resolved. Germline CDR1 and CDR2: MDHEN and SYDVKM. The CDR3 runs to 12 residues. Trimming removed 6 bases at V and 1 base at J, with 6 bases between. This CDR3 is CASSTTQETQYF. Here the CDR3 DNA reads TGTGCCAGCAGCACGACCCAAGAGACCCAGTACTTC.

The V call is TRBV21-1, the J call TRBJ2-1; the table's D call TRBD2 went unverified against the DNA. TRBV21-1 represents a pseudogene. The CDR3 has 17 residues. CDR3 residues: CASSKPSGTISGNEQFF. The DNA of the CDR3 is TGTGCCAGCAGCAAACCGTCCGGGACTATAAGTGGGAATGAGCAGTTCTTC.

This chain joins TRBV7-9 and TRBJ2-1; perhaps TRBD2 as D (5 bases). From germline, CDR1 is SEHNR and CDR2 FQNEAQ (reference sequence). V was clipped by 0 bases and J by 4 bases, with 7 bases between them. The CDR3 is 14 amino acids. Here the CDR3 DNA reads TGTGCCAGCAGCTTAGCGGGAGTTTACAATGAGCAGTTCTTC. This codes for CASSLAGVYNEQFF.

The CDR3 sequence is CASSHPRTGGGQTQYF. DNA of the CDR3: TGTGCCAGTAGCCACCCACGGACAGGGGGCGGACAGACCCAGTACTTC. The chain is built from TRBV19 and TRBJ2-5, with 11 positions matching TRBD1. The J segment lost 6 bases and the V segment lost 6 bases, leaving 12 bases of the junction unmatched. This CDR3 has 16 residues. The germline V gene encodes CDR1 LNHDA and CDR2 SQIVND (reference sequence).

Details on this clone: This CDR3 is also generated by other DNA sequences in the sample. V gene TRBV29-1 combines with J gene TRBJ2-3; 7 nucleotides line up with TRBD1. Germline CDR1 and CDR2: SQVTM and ANQGSEA. Germline trimming cut 4 bases from V and 3 bases from J; bases unmatched to any gene: 1. CDR3 length: 12 residues. The CDR3 region has the DNA TGCAGCGTTGGACAGGGAACAGATACGCAGTATTTT. Translation: CSVGQGTDTQYF.

The chain joins TRBV5-4 to TRBJ1-1, with D maybe TRBD1 (6 bases). CDR3 length: 16 residues. The V gene's germline CDR1 is SGHNT and CDR2 YYREEE (reference sequence). V lost 0 bases and J 0 bases, leaving 12 bases between the germline ends. The DNA of the CDR3 is TGTGCCAGCAGCTTGGCTGGGGGCGAGATGAACACTGAAGCTTTCTTT. Its protein is CASSLAGGEMNTEAFF. Based on the CDR3 plus reference TRBV5-4 and TRBJ1-1, the full variable domain is ETGVTQSPTHLIKTRGQQVTLRCSSQSGHNTVSWYQQALGQGPQFIFQYYREEENGRGNFPPRFSGLQFPNYSSELNVNALELDDSALYLCASSLAGGEMNTEAFFGQGTRLTVV.

This rearrangement joins TRBV4-1 to TRBJ1-2; D remains ambiguous. CDR3 length equals 13 residues. Trimming removed 0 bases from V and 7 bases from J, with 9 bases in between. The germline CDR1 and CDR2 sequences are MGHRA and YSYEKL. For the CDR3, the DNA is TGCGCCAGCAGCCAAGATCAGCGGTCTGGCTACACCTTC. This translates into CASSQDQRSGYTF.

The rearrangement links TRBV9 to TRBJ1-1; D call uncertain. Germline V lookup: CDR1 SGDLS, CDR2 YYNGEE. CDR3 length equals 17 residues. Trimming cost V 2 bases and J 3 bases, with 20 bases left between them. CDR3 residues: CASSVRAIGVGDTEAFF. The DNA for the CDR3 is TGTGCCAGCAGCGTGAGGGCGATCGGGGTCGGGGACACTGAAGCTTTCTTT.